One and the same sample provided the 18 T cell receptor beta chains below, sequenced in a study of PD-L1 blockade in urothelial cancer (dated by TCRdb to 2016 to 2017). Libraries were constructed by the immunoSEQ multiplex PCR assay. TCRdb re-hosts the immuneACCESS table, in-frame sequences only. Its copies lack some clones; in the studies checked, an unresolved V gene accounts for under half of them, and the cause for the rest is not known. For this sample the table gives roughly 48,000 clones, of which nearly 85% were detected only once. The ten largest make up 5.8% of the sample. The source was PBMCs, collected around atezolizumab (anti-PD-L1) treatment. The origin of the receptors is a man aged 35 to 55 with urothelial cancer.

The chain couples TRBV18 to TRBJ2-2; 8 positions agree with TRBD1. Unmatched junction bases numbered 10, after V lost 3 bases and J lost 4 bases. The CDR3 consists of 17 residues. Germline lookup yields CDR1 KGHSH and CDR2 LQKENI. The DNA of the CDR3 is TGTGCCAGCTCACCTTCACAGGGGGTCTTCGGCACCGGGGAGCTGTTTTTT. Translating it yields CASSPSQGVFGTGELFF.

This clone has a count of ten or more. J is TRBJ2-7 and V is TRBV30; 9 nucleotides match TRBD2. V was pared by 4 bases and J by 6 bases, with 10 bases of the junction left unmatched. CDR1 and CDR2 (germline): GTSNPN, SVGIG (reference sequence). The CDR3 has 14 amino acids. CDR3 in amino acids: CAWTKGLAGLEQYF. The CDR3 region has the DNA TGTGCCTGGACCAAGGGCCTAGCGGGACTCGAGCAGTACTTC.

This rearrangement joins TRBV4-3 to TRBJ2-7; maybe TRBD1 (6 bases). This CDR3 contains 16 residues. The V and J ends lost 0 bases and 0 bases respectively, with 12 bases between them. CDR1 LGHNA and CDR2 YSLEER come from the germline V gene. CDR3 residues: CASSQDFPGDSYEQYF. Here the CDR3 DNA reads TGCGCCAGCAGCCAAGATTTCCCAGGGGACTCCTACGAGCAGTACTTC.

V and J are TRBV4-1 and TRBJ1-3, with 7 nucleotides matching TRBD1. This CDR3 spans 15 amino acids. CDR1 is MGHRA and CDR2 is YSYEKL in the germline V gene. With V trimmed by 3 bases and J by 0 bases, 2 bases remained unmatched. The CDR3 DNA sequence: TGCGCCAGCAGCCAGGACAGGAGCTCTGGAAACACCATATATTTT. It encodes CASSQDRSSGNTIYF.

This chain joins TRBV28 and TRBJ2-4, with D possibly TRBD2 on 6 matching bases. CDR1 and CDR2 from the germline V gene are MDHEN and SYDVKM. The CDR3 is 13 residues long. V was cut by 5 bases and J by 2 bases, with 7 bases left in between. CDR3 in DNA: TGTGCCAGCAGTGCGGGGTCCAAAAACATTCAGTACTTC. This codes for CASSAGSKNIQYF.

The chain carries TRBV5-4 and TRBJ2-1, with TRBD2 identical over 10 bases. V was clipped by 4 bases and J by 10 bases; unmatched bases: 14. Germline loops: CDR1 SGHNT, CDR2 YYREEE (reference sequence). The CDR3 runs to 16 residues. The DNA of the CDR3 is TGTGCCAGCAGCAGTAAGCGGGAGGGAAACCTCGGGGAGCAGTTCTTC. This translates into CASSSKREGNLGEQFF.

The V gene is TRBV6-5, the J gene TRBJ2-7; the match to TRBD1 covers 10 bases. J lost 3 bases, V lost 7 bases, and 9 bases had no gene match. The CDR3 consists of 15 residues. Germline V gene sequence: CDR1 MNHEY, CDR2 SVGAGI. CDR3 coding DNA: TGTGCCAGCACCTCCCGCAGGGACAGGGGCTACGAGCAGTACTTC. It specifies CASTSRRDRGYEQYF.

J is TRBJ2-1 and V is TRBV7-8; 8 bases match TRBD2. This CDR3 is 16 amino acids long. V shed 1 base and J 3 bases; nucleotides not matched to a gene: 5. Germline V gene lookup returns CDR1 SGHVS and CDR2 FQNEAQ. CDR3 sequence (DNA): TGTGCCAGCAGCTTAGGAGGACTAGCAGACTACAATGAGCAGTTCTTC. It translates to CASSLGGLADYNEQFF.

The chain carries TRBV28 and TRBJ2-5; D is possibly TRBD2 (6 bases). The length of the CDR3 is 15 residues. V shed 6 bases and J shed 2 bases, with 16 bases lying between them. Per the germline V gene, CDR1 is MDHEN and CDR2 is SYDVKM. The CDR3, as DNA: TGTGCCAGCAGCGGCTGGGGACTGGTGCAAGAGACCCAGTACTTC. Translated, it gives CASSGWGLVQETQYF.

V and J are TRBV2 and TRBJ2-1; 10 positions agree with TRBD1. This CDR3 comprises 16 residues. CDR1 is SNHLY and CDR2 is FYNNEI in the germline V gene. J lost 10 bases, V lost 7 bases, and 16 bases had no gene match. CDR3: CASTSPGTGALWEQFF. In DNA form, the CDR3 reads TGTGCCAGCACCTCACCAGGGACAGGGGCGTTATGGGAGCAGTTCTTC.

This clone was seen once. V gene TRBV27 combines with J gene TRBJ2-3, with a possible D match to TRBD1 (5 bases). The CDR3 is 14 amino acids. Germline CDR1 is MNHEY and CDR2 is SMNVEV (reference sequence). The ends were cut back, 5 bases at V and 7 bases at J, with 16 bases in the middle. CDR3 region: CASSPSQGRNTQYF. The CDR3 DNA follows: TGTGCCAGCAGTCCCTCGCAGGGTCGGAATACGCAGTATTTT.

CDR3 in DNA: TGTGCCACCAGGATAGCGGGAGCCCAGGCCACACCCTACAATGAGCAGTTCTTC. It yields the protein CATRIAGAQATPYNEQFF. This chain uses TRBV15 with TRBJ2-1; 9 positions agree with TRBD2. The CDR3 sequence is 18 residues long. CDR1 is LNHNV, CDR2 YYDKDF, per germline (reference sequence). J gave up 2 bases and V 6 bases, and 14 bases lay outside the gene matches.

The chain employs TRBV7-9 and TRBJ1-1; TRBD1 might be the D (6 bases). CDR1 and CDR2 (germline): SEHNR, FQNEAQ (reference sequence). The CDR3 runs to 13 residues. Trimming pared 3 bases from V and 5 bases from J, leaving 10 bases between. CDR3 protein: CASSFEGGTEAFF. CDR3 in DNA: TGTGCCAGCAGCTTTGAGGGGGGGACTGAAGCTTTCTTT.

This chain connects TRBV2 to TRBJ2-2; tentative D call: TRBD1 (5 bases). The germline V gene has CDR1 SNHLY and CDR2 FYNNEI. Trimming left V 4 bases short and J 6 bases short, with 15 bases between. The CDR3 sequence is 15 residues long. For the CDR3, the DNA is TGTGCCAGCAGTGCAGGGATGAGGTTCTCCGGGGAGCTGTTTTTT. Residues: CASSAGMRFSGELFF.

The V gene is TRBV19, the J gene TRBJ2-3; TRBD1 matches at 7 bases. This CDR3 contains 14 residues. The V gene's germline CDR1 is LNHDA and CDR2 SQIVND (reference sequence). With 9 bases clipped from V and 3 bases from J, the junction kept 9 bases outside the gene matches. The CDR3 region is CASRRKQGTDTQYF. CDR3 sequence (DNA): TGTGCCAGCAGGAGAAAACAGGGGACAGATACGCAGTATTTT.

This clone has only one observation. The V gene is TRBV5-1, the J gene TRBJ2-7, with 9 bases fitting TRBD2. CDR1 is SGHRS, CDR2 YFSETQ, per germline. There are 15 residues in the CDR3. V dropped 4 bases and J dropped 8; count of bases not matched to a gene: 13. The CDR3 spells CASSPGTSRDDQQYF. In nucleotides, the CDR3 is TGCGCCAGCAGCCCTGGGACTAGCCGTGACGACCAGCAGTACTTC.

The chain links TRBV30 to TRBJ1-5; the D gene is possibly TRBD1 (5 bases). Trimming stripped 4 bases from V and 5 bases from J, with 18 bases between. The CDR3 is 15 amino acids. Germline V lookup: CDR1 GTSNPN, CDR2 SVGIG (reference sequence). The CDR3 sequence: CAWTSQTGPHQPQHF. The CDR3 DNA reads as TGTGCCTGGACTTCTCAAACAGGACCCCATCAGCCCCAGCATTTT.

The chain uses TRBV5-6 and TRBJ1-1, with D tentatively TRBD1 (5 bases). The ends were cut back, 3 bases at V and 8 bases at J, with 8 bases in the middle. CDR1 is SGHDT and CDR2 is YYEEEE in the germline V gene. The CDR3 is made up of 11 amino acids. CDR3 residues: CASSWGREAFF. CDR3 coding DNA: TGTGCCAGCAGCTGGGGCCGGGAAGCTTTCTTT.